A single sample is the source of the 7 T cell receptor beta chains below, sequenced in a study of radiotherapy plus CTLA-4 blockade in lung cancer. Method: immunoSEQ multiplex PCR; TCRdb's copy keeps in-frame clones and lacks some. There are about 31,000 clones in the sample; around 73% occur only once, and 6.5% to 9% lies in the top ten. The starting material was peripheral blood, obtained from a patient treated with radiotherapy plus ipilimumab. These receptors came from a human donor with non-small cell lung cancer who had stable disease on radiotherapy plus ipilimumab.

This clone occurred once. CDR3 bases: TGTGCCAGCAGTCAGGCTTCGATTAGCAATCAGCCCCAGCATTTT. Translating gives CASSQASISNQPQHF. The chain carries TRBV28 and TRBJ1-5; no definite D call. Trimming pared 5 bases from V and 0 bases from J, leaving 11 bases between. The CDR3 is 15 amino acids. Germline V gene sequence: CDR1 MDHEN, CDR2 SYDVKM.

This sequence joins TRBV28 and TRBJ2-7; 8 bases map to TRBD1. Germline assignment: CDR1 MDHEN and CDR2 SYDVKM. The CDR3 has 16 amino acids. V was pared by 3 bases and J by 4 bases, with 11 bases of the junction left unmatched. In nucleotides, the CDR3 is TGTGCCAGCAGTTTTATCCGGACAGGGACACTTTACGAGCAGTACTTC. It yields the protein CASSFIRTGTLYEQYF.

The chain uses TRBV14 and TRBJ1-2, with TRBD1 identical over 7 bases. Germline V gives CDR1 SGHDN, CDR2 FVKESK. The V gene end was trimmed by 4 bases and the J gene end by 8 bases; junction bases not matched to a gene: 4. The CDR3 contains 12 residues. The CDR3 spells CASSPQGLGYTF. In nucleotides, the CDR3 is TGTGCCAGCAGCCCACAGGGGTTAGGCTACACCTTC.

The table lists this clone with a count of one. The chain combines TRBV5-4 with TRBJ1-1; D unclear. The CDR3 is 14 residues long. Trimming left V 0 bases short and J 1 base short, with 7 bases between. From germline, CDR1 is SGHNT and CDR2 YYREEE (reference sequence). The CDR3 DNA follows: TGTGCCAGCAGCTTGGAGGTCGGGAACACTGAAGCTTTCTTT. Translating gives CASSLEVGNTEAFF.

CDR3 DNA: TGTGCCAGCTCACCATTCCCGAGGCGGGGGTACTCCTACGAGCAGTACGTC. Protein sequence: CASSPFPRRGYSYEQYV. The rearrangement joins TRBV18 to TRBJ2-7, with 7 positions matching TRBD2. The J segment lost 0 bases and the V segment lost 2 bases, leaving 10 bases of the junction unmatched. The CDR3 spans 17 residues. Germline V gene sequence: CDR1 KGHSH, CDR2 LQKENI.

This clone was detected a few times. The chain links TRBV5-4 to TRBJ1-1; no firm D call. The CDR3 is 14 amino acids. V lost 2 bases to trimming and J lost 0 bases, with 8 bases between them. CDR1 and CDR2 (germline): SGHNT, YYREEE (reference sequence). CDR3 nucleotides: TGTGCCAGCAGCTTTATGGCATTGAACACTGAAGCTTTCTTT. It codes for CASSFMALNTEAFF.

V usage is TRBV10-2 and J usage is TRBJ2-7, with 12 bases aligning to TRBD2. Germline trimming cut 8 bases from V and 2 bases from J; bases unmatched to any gene: 4. Germline V gene lookup returns CDR1 WSHSY and CDR2 SAAADI. This CDR3 contains 14 residues. The CDR3 spells CASGRLAGAYEQYF. The CDR3, as DNA: TGCGCCAGCGGGAGACTAGCGGGGGCCTACGAGCAGTACTTC.